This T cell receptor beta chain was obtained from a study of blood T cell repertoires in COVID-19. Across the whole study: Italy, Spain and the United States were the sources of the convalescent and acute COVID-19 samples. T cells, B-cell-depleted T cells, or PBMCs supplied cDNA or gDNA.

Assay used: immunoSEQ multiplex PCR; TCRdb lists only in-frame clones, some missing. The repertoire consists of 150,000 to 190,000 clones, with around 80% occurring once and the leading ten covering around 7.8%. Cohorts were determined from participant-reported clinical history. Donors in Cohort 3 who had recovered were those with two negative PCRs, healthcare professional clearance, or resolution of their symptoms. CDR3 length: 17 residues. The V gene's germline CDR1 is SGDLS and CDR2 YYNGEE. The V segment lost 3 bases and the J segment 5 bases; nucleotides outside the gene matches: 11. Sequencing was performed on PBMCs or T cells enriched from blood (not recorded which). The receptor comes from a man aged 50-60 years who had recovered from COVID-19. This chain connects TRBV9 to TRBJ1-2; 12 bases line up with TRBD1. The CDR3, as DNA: TGTGCCAGCAGCGGGAGGGACAGGGGGCTTCCGTGGTATGGCTACACCTTC. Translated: CASSGRDRGLPWYGYTF.